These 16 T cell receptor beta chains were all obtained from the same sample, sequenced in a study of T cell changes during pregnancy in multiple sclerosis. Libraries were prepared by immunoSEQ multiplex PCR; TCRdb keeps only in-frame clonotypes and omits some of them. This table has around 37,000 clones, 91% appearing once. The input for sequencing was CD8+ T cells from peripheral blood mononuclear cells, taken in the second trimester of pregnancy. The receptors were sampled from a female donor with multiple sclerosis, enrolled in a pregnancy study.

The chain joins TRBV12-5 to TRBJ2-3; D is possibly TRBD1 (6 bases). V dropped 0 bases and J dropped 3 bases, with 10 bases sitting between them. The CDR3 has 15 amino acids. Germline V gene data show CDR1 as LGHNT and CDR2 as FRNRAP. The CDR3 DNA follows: TGTGCTAGTGGTTTGGTACAGGGAAATACAGATACGCAGTATTTT. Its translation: CASGLVQGNTDTQYF.

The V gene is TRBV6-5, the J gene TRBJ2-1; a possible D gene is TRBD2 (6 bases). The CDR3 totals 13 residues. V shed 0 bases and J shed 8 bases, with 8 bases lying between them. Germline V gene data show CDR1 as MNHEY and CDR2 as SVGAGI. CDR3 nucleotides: TGTGCCAGCAGTTACTCGCGGGGCCATGAGCAGTTCTTC. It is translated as CASSYSRGHEQFF.

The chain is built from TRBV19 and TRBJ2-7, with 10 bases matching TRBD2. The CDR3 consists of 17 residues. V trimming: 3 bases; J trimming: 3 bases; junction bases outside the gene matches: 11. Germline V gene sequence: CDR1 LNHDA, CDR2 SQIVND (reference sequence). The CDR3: CASSMGASGSGYYEQYF. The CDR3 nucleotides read TGTGCCAGTAGTATGGGGGCTAGCGGGAGCGGGTACTACGAGCAGTACTTC.

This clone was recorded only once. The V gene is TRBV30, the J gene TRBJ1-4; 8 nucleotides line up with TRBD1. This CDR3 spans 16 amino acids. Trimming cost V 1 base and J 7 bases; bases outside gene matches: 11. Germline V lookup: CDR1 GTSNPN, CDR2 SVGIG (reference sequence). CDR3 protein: CAWSGGFTGGVEKLFF. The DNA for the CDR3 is TGTGCCTGGAGTGGGGGCTTCACAGGGGGAGTTGAAAAACTGTTTTTT.

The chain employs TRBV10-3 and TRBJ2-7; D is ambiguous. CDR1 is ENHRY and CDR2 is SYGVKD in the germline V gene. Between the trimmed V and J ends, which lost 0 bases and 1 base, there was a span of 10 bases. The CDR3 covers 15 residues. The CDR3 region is CAISESIGSSYEQYF. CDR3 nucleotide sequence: TGTGCCATCAGTGAGTCGATTGGCAGTTCCTACGAGCAGTACTTC.

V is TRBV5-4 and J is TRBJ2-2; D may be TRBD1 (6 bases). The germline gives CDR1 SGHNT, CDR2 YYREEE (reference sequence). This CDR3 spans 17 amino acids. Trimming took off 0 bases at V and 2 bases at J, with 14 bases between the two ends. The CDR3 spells CASSLDREGFNTGELFF. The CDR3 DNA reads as TGTGCCAGCAGCTTGGACAGGGAAGGATTTAACACCGGGGAGCTGTTTTTT.

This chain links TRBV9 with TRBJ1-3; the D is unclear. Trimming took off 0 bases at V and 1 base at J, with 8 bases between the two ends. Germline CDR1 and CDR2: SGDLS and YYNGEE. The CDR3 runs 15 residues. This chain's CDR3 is CASSVAGSSGNTIYF. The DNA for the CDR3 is TGTGCCAGCAGCGTAGCGGGGAGTTCTGGAAACACCATATATTTT.

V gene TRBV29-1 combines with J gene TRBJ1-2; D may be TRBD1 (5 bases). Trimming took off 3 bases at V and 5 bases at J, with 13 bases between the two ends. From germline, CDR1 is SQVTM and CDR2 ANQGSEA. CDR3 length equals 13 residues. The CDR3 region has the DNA TGCAGCGTTGAGTTGGGGGAGGGGTATGGCTACACCTTC. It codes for CSVELGEGYGYTF.

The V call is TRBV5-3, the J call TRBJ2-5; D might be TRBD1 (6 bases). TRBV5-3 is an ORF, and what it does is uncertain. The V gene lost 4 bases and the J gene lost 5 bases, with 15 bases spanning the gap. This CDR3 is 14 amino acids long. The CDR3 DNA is TGTGCCAGAAGCCAGATACAGGGCCGGGAGACCCAGTACTTC. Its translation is CARSQIQGRETQYF.

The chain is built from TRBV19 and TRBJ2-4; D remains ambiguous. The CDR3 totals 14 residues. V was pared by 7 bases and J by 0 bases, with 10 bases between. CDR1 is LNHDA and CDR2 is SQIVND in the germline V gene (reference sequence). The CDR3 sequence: CASTSWLAKNIQYF. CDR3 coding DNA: TGTGCCAGTACTTCGTGGCTAGCCAAAAACATTCAGTACTTC.

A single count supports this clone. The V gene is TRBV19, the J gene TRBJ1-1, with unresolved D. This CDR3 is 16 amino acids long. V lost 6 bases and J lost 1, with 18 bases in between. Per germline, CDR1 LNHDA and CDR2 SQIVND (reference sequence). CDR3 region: CASSSGHLYPNTEAFF. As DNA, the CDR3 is TGTGCCAGTAGCTCTGGGCATCTGTACCCGAACACTGAAGCTTTCTTT.

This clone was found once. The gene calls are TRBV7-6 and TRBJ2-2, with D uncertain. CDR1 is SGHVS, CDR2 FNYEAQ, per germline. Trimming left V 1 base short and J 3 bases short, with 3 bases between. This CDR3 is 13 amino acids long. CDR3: CASSLGDTGELFF. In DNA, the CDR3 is TGTGCCAGCAGCTTAGGAGACACCGGGGAGCTGTTTTTT.

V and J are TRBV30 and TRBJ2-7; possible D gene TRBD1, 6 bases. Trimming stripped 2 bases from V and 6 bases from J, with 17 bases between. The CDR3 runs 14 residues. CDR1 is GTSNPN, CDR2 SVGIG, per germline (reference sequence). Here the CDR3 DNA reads TGTGCCTGGAGTCCGGGACAAGGTTCCGCCGAGCAGTACTTC. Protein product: CAWSPGQGSAEQYF.

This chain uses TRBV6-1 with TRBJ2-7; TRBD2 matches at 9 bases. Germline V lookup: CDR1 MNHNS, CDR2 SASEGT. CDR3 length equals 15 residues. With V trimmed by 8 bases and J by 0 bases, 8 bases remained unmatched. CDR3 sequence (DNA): TGTGCCAGCGTTCCATTTAGCGGGAGCTCCTACGAGCAGTACTTC. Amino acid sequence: CASVPFSGSSYEQYF.

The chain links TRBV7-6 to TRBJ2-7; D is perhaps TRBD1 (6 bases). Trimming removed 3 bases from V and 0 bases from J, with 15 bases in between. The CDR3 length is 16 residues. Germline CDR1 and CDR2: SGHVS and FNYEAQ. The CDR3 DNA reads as TGTGCCAGCAGCTTTTCGCCGGGACACAACTCCTACGAGCAGTACTTC. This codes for CASSFSPGHNSYEQYF.

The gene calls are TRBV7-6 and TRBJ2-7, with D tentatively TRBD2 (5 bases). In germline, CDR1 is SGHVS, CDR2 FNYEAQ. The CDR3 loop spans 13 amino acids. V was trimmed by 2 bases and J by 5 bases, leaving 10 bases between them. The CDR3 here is CASSLSTGNEQYF. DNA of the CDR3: TGTGCCAGCAGCTTATCCACGGGAAACGAGCAGTACTTC.